Listed below are T cell receptor beta chains from one sample, sequenced in a study of blood T cell repertoires in COVID-19. The data were produced by immunoSEQ multiplex PCR, yet TCRdb's version contains in-frame clones alone and is incomplete. In the table there are some 390,000 clones, around 87% of which are singletons. The sample was peripheral blood. Receptors originate from a woman aged 55-75 years with COVID-19, enrolled during active disease. The CDR3 runs from the conserved cysteine through the conserved F or W. D genes are given only for firm matches. Not every row has a clone size; where given, it reads once, few, many or a size class.

d_call: .; v_call: TRBV5-5; j_call: TRBJ1-1; clone_size: .; cdr3_aa: CASRLLTGWPEAFF; cdr3_nt: TGTGCCAGCAGGTTATTGACAGGCTGGCCTGAAGCTTTCTTT
d_call: .; v_call: TRBV6-1; j_call: TRBJ1-5; clone_size: .; cdr3_aa: CASSEGRGRQPQHF; cdr3_nt: TGTGCCAGCAGTGAAGGAAGGGGCCGTCAGCCCCAGCATTTT
d_call: TRBD1; v_call: TRBV15; j_call: TRBJ1-1; clone_size: .; cdr3_aa: CATAGTGLMNTEAFF; cdr3_nt: TGTGCCACCGCTGGGACAGGGCTCATGAACACTGAAGCTTTCTTT
d_call: TRBD1; v_call: TRBV11-1; j_call: TRBJ2-7; clone_size: few; cdr3_aa: CASRTTGGTYEQYF; cdr3_nt: TGTGCCAGCAGAACGACAGGGGGCACCTACGAGCAGTACTTC
d_call: .; v_call: TRBV7-9; j_call: TRBJ1-1; clone_size: few; cdr3_aa: CASSRDTDTEAFF; cdr3_nt: TGTGCCAGCAGCCGCGACACAGACACTGAAGCTTTCTTT
d_call: TRBD1; v_call: TRBV2; j_call: TRBJ2-1; clone_size: .; cdr3_aa: CASTRQGTVNEQFF; cdr3_nt: TGTGCCAGCACCCGACAGGGAACAGTAAATGAGCAGTTCTTC
d_call: TRBD1; v_call: TRBV19; j_call: TRBJ2-7; clone_size: .; cdr3_aa: CASSSRLGTGANEQYF; cdr3_nt: TGTGCCAGTAGTAGCCGACTTGGGACAGGTGCTAACGAGCAGTACTTC
d_call: .; v_call: TRBV7-2; j_call: TRBJ2-7; clone_size: .; cdr3_aa: CASSLEVWLGGNEEQYF; cdr3_nt: TGTGCCAGCAGCTTGGAGGTTTGGCTTGGGGGGAATGAAGAGCAGTACTTC
d_call: TRBD1; v_call: TRBV7-6; j_call: TRBJ2-2; clone_size: .; cdr3_aa: CASSSTGGGTGELFF; cdr3_nt: TGTGCCAGCAGCTCGACAGGGGGCGGCACCGGGGAGCTGTTTTTT
d_call: TRBD1; v_call: TRBV7-9; j_call: TRBJ1-2; clone_size: many; cdr3_aa: CASSLQGAWGGYTF; cdr3_nt: TGTGCCAGCAGCCTTCAGGGGGCCTGGGGTGGCTACACCTTC
d_call: .; v_call: TRBV11-2; j_call: TRBJ1-3; clone_size: .; cdr3_aa: CASSLGEGAYTIYF; cdr3_nt: TGTGCCAGCAGCTTAGGCGAAGGGGCTTACACCATATATTTT
d_call: .; v_call: TRBV19; j_call: TRBJ1-5; clone_size: .; cdr3_aa: CASSIDRVGGDGPQHF; cdr3_nt: TGTGCCAGTAGTATAGATCGGGTAGGGGGGGACGGACCCCAGCATTTT
d_call: .; v_call: TRBV28; j_call: TRBJ1-3; clone_size: .; cdr3_aa: CASSYYGISSGNTIYF; cdr3_nt: TGTGCCAGCAGTTATTACGGGATTAGCTCTGGAAACACCATATATTTT
d_call: .; v_call: TRBV6-5; j_call: TRBJ2-7; clone_size: .; cdr3_aa: CASSYSSGDSSYEQYF; cdr3_nt: TGTGCCAGCAGTTACTCGAGTGGGGACTCATCATACGAGCAGTACTTC
d_call: .; v_call: TRBV5-6; j_call: TRBJ1-1; clone_size: once; cdr3_aa: CASSLSLLLNTEAFF; cdr3_nt: TGTGCCAGCAGCTTGTCGCTACTCCTGAACACTGAAGCTTTCTTT
d_call: .; v_call: TRBV11-2; j_call: TRBJ1-1; clone_size: .; cdr3_aa: CASSSEWEGTEAFF; cdr3_nt: TGTGCCAGCAGCTCAGAGTGGGAGGGAACTGAAGCTTTCTTT
d_call: TRBD1; v_call: TRBV5-1; j_call: TRBJ2-7; clone_size: .; cdr3_aa: CASSSSRQGSSYEQYF; cdr3_nt: TGCGCCAGCAGCTCGTCCCGACAGGGCTCTTCCTACGAGCAGTACTTC
d_call: TRBD1; v_call: TRBV10-3; j_call: TRBJ1-1; clone_size: .; cdr3_aa: CAISEAKPGGFTEAFF; cdr3_nt: TGTGCCATCAGTGAGGCAAAACCAGGGGGCTTTACTGAAGCTTTCTTT
d_call: TRBD2; v_call: TRBV7-8; j_call: TRBJ2-5; clone_size: .; cdr3_aa: CASSSSGGRETQYF; cdr3_nt: TGTGCCAGCAGCTCTAGCGGGGGGAGGGAGACCCAGTACTTC
d_call: TRBD1; v_call: TRBV6-4; j_call: TRBJ1-1; clone_size: .; cdr3_aa: CASSATNRGNTEAFF; cdr3_nt: TGTGCCAGCAGCGCAACTAACAGGGGGAACACTGAAGCTTTCTTT
d_call: .; v_call: TRBV5-5; j_call: TRBJ1-4; clone_size: .; cdr3_aa: CASSFAAQGTNEKLFF; cdr3_nt: TGTGCCAGCAGCTTTGCCGCTCAGGGAACTAATGAAAAACTGTTTTTT
d_call: .; v_call: TRBV28; j_call: TRBJ2-1; clone_size: .; cdr3_aa: CASSSMGSGYNEQFF; cdr3_nt: TGTGCCAGCAGTTCTATGGGGTCGGGATACAATGAGCAGTTCTTC
d_call: TRBD2; v_call: TRBV3-1/TRBV3-2; j_call: TRBJ2-2; clone_size: once; cdr3_aa: CASSPRREKRGTPYTGELFF; cdr3_nt: TGTGCCAGCAGCCCTCGAAGAGAGAAGCGGGGGACCCCGTACACCGGGGAGCTGTTTTTT
d_call: TRBD2; v_call: TRBV5-1; j_call: TRBJ2-3; clone_size: .; cdr3_aa: CASSLELAGGTDTQYF; cdr3_nt: TGCGCCAGCAGCTTGGAGCTAGCGGGGGGCACAGATACGCAGTATTTT
d_call: TRBD1; v_call: TRBV18; j_call: TRBJ1-2; clone_size: .; cdr3_aa: CASSPPDRVGGYTF; cdr3_nt: TGTGCCAGCTCACCACCTGACAGGGTCGGTGGCTACACCTTC
d_call: TRBD1; v_call: TRBV4-1; j_call: TRBJ1-2; clone_size: .; cdr3_aa: CASSPRAGQGFDYGYTF; cdr3_nt: TGCGCCAGCAGCCCACGCGCGGGACAGGGGTTCGACTATGGCTACACCTTC
d_call: TRBD1; v_call: TRBV4-1; j_call: TRBJ1-2; clone_size: .; cdr3_aa: CASSQGFRDRGYTF; cdr3_nt: TGCGCCAGCAGCCAGGGGTTCCGGGACAGGGGCTACACCTTC
d_call: .; v_call: TRBV7-9; j_call: TRBJ1-2; clone_size: once; cdr3_aa: CASKRAGGYGYTF; cdr3_nt: TGTGCCAGCAAAAGGGCGGGGGGCTATGGCTACACCTTC
d_call: .; v_call: TRBV19; j_call: TRBJ1-6; clone_size: .; cdr3_aa: CASSLPTGPYSPLHF; cdr3_nt: TGTGCCAGTAGTCTGCCGACAGGTCCTTATTCACCCCTCCACTTT
d_call: TRBD1; v_call: TRBV7-6; j_call: TRBJ1-6; clone_size: .; cdr3_aa: CASSPQGQGNSPLHF; cdr3_nt: TGTGCCAGCAGCCCACAGGGACAGGGGAATTCACCCCTCCACTTT
d_call: TRBD1; v_call: TRBV19; j_call: TRBJ2-7; clone_size: .; cdr3_aa: CASSAKTGYREQYF; cdr3_nt: TGTGCCAGTAGTGCCAAGACAGGGTACCGCGAGCAGTACTTC
d_call: .; v_call: TRBV4-2; j_call: TRBJ1-4; clone_size: once; cdr3_aa: CASSLQGSNEKLFF; cdr3_nt: TGTGCCAGCAGCCTCCAGGGGAGTAATGAAAAACTGTTTTTT
d_call: TRBD2; v_call: TRBV5-1; j_call: TRBJ2-5; clone_size: .; cdr3_aa: CASSGWTSGDQETQYF; cdr3_nt: TGCGCCAGCAGCGGTTGGACTAGCGGGGATCAAGAGACCCAGTACTTC
d_call: .; v_call: TRBV3-1/TRBV3-2; j_call: TRBJ1-1; clone_size: once; cdr3_aa: CASSQYRDDTEAFF; cdr3_nt: TGTGCCAGCAGCCAATACAGGGACGACACTGAAGCTTTCTTT
d_call: .; v_call: TRBV3-1/TRBV3-2; j_call: TRBJ1-5; clone_size: .; cdr3_aa: CASSPVLQGTQHF; cdr3_nt: TGTGCCAGCAGCCCCGTACTCCAGGGGACCCAGCATTTT
d_call: .; v_call: TRBV12-3/TRBV12-4; j_call: TRBJ1-5; clone_size: few; cdr3_aa: CASSFKGGQPQHF; cdr3_nt: TGTGCCAGCAGTTTTAAGGGAGGTCAGCCCCAGCATTTT
d_call: TRBD1; v_call: TRBV7-3; j_call: TRBJ1-6; clone_size: .; cdr3_aa: CASSLLGQGAPNSPLHF; cdr3_nt: TGTGCCAGCAGCTTACTCGGACAGGGGGCGCCGAATTCACCCCTCCACTTT
d_call: .; v_call: TRBV5-4; j_call: TRBJ2-2; clone_size: .; cdr3_aa: CASSAVSGANTGELFF; cdr3_nt: TGTGCCAGCAGCGCAGTGTCGGGTGCGAACACCGGGGAGCTGTTTTTT
d_call: .; v_call: TRBV3-1/TRBV3-2; j_call: TRBJ1-4; clone_size: .; cdr3_aa: CASSQAAGGGVNEKLFF; cdr3_nt: TGTGCCAGCAGCCAAGCCGCAGGCGGGGGCGTGAATGAAAAACTGTTTTTT
d_call: TRBD1; v_call: TRBV5-1; j_call: TRBJ2-2; clone_size: .; cdr3_aa: CASYEGQGALNGELFF; cdr3_nt: TGCGCCAGCTATGAGGGACAGGGGGCGTTAAACGGGGAGCTGTTTTTT
d_call: .; v_call: TRBV9; j_call: TRBJ2-5; clone_size: .; cdr3_aa: CASSAASWPRETQYF; cdr3_nt: TGTGCCAGCAGCGCAGCGTCGTGGCCCCGGGAAACCCAGTACTTC